This section outlines one T cell receptor (beta chain) sequence together with its context. The antigen remains undetermined. The collection from each donor was one heparinised blood draw averaging about 116 mL. These data originate in a study of beta chain features in type 1 diabetes. Study summary: Investigators examined some 100 million sorted cells across all samples.

The investigators reverse transcribed all of the isolated RNA, so they sequenced expressed TCRB transcripts. Clones were sequenced by immunoSEQ multiplex PCR, and TCRdb holds only the in-frame ones, with some missing. The data hold under 25,000 clones, with roughly 56% observed a single time. General study points: There was a possibility that cDNA sequencing over-represented cells with high TCR expression. Compared with healthy donors, patients appeared to share more similar naive, central memory and regulatory TCRB repertoires. TCRB CDR3 length was moderately but significantly reduced in all four CD4+ subsets of Type 1 diabetes patients.

The CDR3 has 15 amino acids. Germline lookup yields CDR1 PRHDT and CDR2 FYEKMQ (reference sequence). With 5 bases removed from V and 0 bases from J, the gap between germline ends came to 11 bases. V and J are TRBV13 and TRBJ2-1; D might be TRBD2 (5 bases). This clonotype was sampled from a man younger than 30 with type 1 diabetes. Sequencing input: stem cell memory CD4+ T cells from blood. DNA for the CDR3: TGTGCCAGCAGCCCGGGGTTAAGCTCCTACAATGAGCAGTTCTTC. Its translation: CASSPGLSSYNEQFF.